A selection of T cell receptor beta chains follows, all from one sample in a study of regulatory T cells in long-lasting Graves disease. TCRdb recomputed calls from the multiplex PCR reads with MiXCR, one row per CDR3 protein. In the table there are 530,000 or so distinct CDR3 sequences, approximately 13% of which are singletons. The sample was also reused in another study, on T cells in Graves' hyperthyroidism and ophthalmopathy.

The sample in question was peripheral blood mononuclear cells (PBMCs), obtained at new diagnosis, from a patient treated with antithyroid drugs. These receptors originate from a man in his thirties or forties with Graves disease. Both conserved end residues are part of each CDR3. Each record gives: CDR3 length, V gene, CDR3 protein.

15	TRBV11-2	CASSLEGDPGEKLFF
15	TRBV12-3/TRBV12-4	CASKSIGASTGELFF
17	TRBV28	CASSLVALAGRTYEQYF
16	TRBV30	CAWDPLRRSGANVLTF
18	TRBV5-5	CASSNSGLAGGFTDTQYF
19	TRBV11-2	CASSMGLAGWDLGTDTQYF
13	TRBV6-5	CASSYQPQAQQYF
14	TRBV7-2	CASSTLAPKDTQYF
13	TRBV29-1	CSVEETGNYEQYF
11	TRBV6-2/TRBV6-3	CASSALGKAFF
14	TRBV7-9	CASSGAAEVYGYTF
12	TRBV6-9	CASSYSPYEAFF
16	TRBV6-2/TRBV6-3	CASSNVGDSSSYEQYF
10	TRBV29-1	CSVEVGEQYF
13	TRBV20-1	CSASLAGVETQYF